The 24 T cell receptor beta chains presented below share a single source sample, sequenced in a study of blood T cell repertoires in COVID-19. The table came from immunoSEQ multiplex PCR; TCRdb's copy has only in-frame clones and leaves some out. This sample has about 150,000 clones, with 80% to 90% found just once. Sequencing was carried out using peripheral blood. The source of these receptors is a woman in her 70s with acute or convalescent COVID-19.

This chain uses TRBV5-1 with TRBJ1-2; the D gene is possibly TRBD1 (5 bases). The germline CDR1 and CDR2 sequences are SGHRS and YFSETQ. This CDR3 region has 15 residues. Between the trimmed V and J ends, which lost 0 bases and 7 bases, there was a span of 16 bases. Here the CDR3 DNA reads TGCGCCAGCAGCTTGGTGGGAGGGGCAGGCGGTGGCTACACCTTC. It is translated as CASSLVGGAGGGYTF.

J is TRBJ2-1 and V is TRBV6-1; 8 bases are shared with TRBD2. The length of the CDR3 is 14 residues. Germline CDR1 reads MNHNS; CDR2 reads SASEGT. V lost 3 bases to trimming and J lost 2 bases; unmatched junction nucleotides: 0. The CDR3 DNA is TGTGCCAGCAGTGAGCGGGGGGCCTACAATGAGCAGTTCTTC. It is translated as CASSERGAYNEQFF.

The chain links TRBV6-5 to TRBJ1-5; 7 nucleotides line up with TRBD1. Looked up from germline, CDR1 is MNHEY and CDR2 is SVGAGI. V shed 5 bases, J shed 8 bases, and the junction held 9 bases outside the gene matches. The CDR3 sequence is 14 residues long. This CDR3 is CASSTDRAKEPQHF. The DNA for the CDR3 is TGTGCCAGCAGTACCGACAGGGCAAAGGAGCCCCAGCATTTT.

This chain joins TRBV19 and TRBJ1-2; 8 bases fit TRBD1. V shed 7 bases, J shed 8 bases, and the junction held 15 bases outside the gene matches. Germline V CDR1 and CDR2: LNHDA, SQIVND (reference sequence). The CDR3 sequence is 15 residues long. The CDR3 here is CASKAPGQGHAGYTF. The CDR3 nucleotides are TGTGCCAGTAAGGCCCCCGGACAGGGACATGCAGGCTACACCTTC. Complete variable domain (other parts from reference TRBV19 and TRBJ1-2): DGGITQSPKYLFRKEGQNVTLSCEQNLNHDAMYWYRQDPGQGLRLIYYSQIVNDFQKGDIAEGYSVSREKKESFPLTVTSAQKNPTAFYLCASKAPGQGHAGYTFGSGTRLTVV.

This chain links TRBV7-9 with TRBJ2-7, with a tentative D call TRBD2 (6 bases). The V and J ends lost 5 bases and 2 bases respectively, with 16 bases between them. The germline CDR1 and CDR2 sequences are SEHNR and FQNEAQ (reference sequence). This CDR3 region has 15 residues. This CDR3 is CASSAGGGETYEQYF. DNA of the CDR3: TGTGCCAGCAGCGCCGGGGGTGGAGAGACCTACGAGCAGTACTTC.

The chain recombines TRBV28 with TRBJ2-2, with 8 bases lining up with TRBD1. CDR1 and CDR2 from the germline V gene are MDHEN and SYDVKM. The CDR3 has 17 amino acids. J was trimmed by 6 bases and V by 7 bases; bases with no gene match: 16. The CDR3 is CASNPRGGRGLSGELFF. In nucleotides, the CDR3 is TGTGCCAGCAATCCCCGAGGAGGCAGGGGGCTTTCCGGGGAGCTGTTTTTT.

This sequence joins TRBV19 and TRBJ2-2, with D perhaps matching TRBD1 (6 bases). The CDR3 length is 14 residues. Trimming removed 11 bases at V and 4 bases at J, with 17 bases between. The germline CDR1 and CDR2 sequences are LNHDA and SQIVND (reference sequence). The CDR3 protein is CASTPGQITGELFF. The CDR3 DNA is TGTGCCTCAACCCCCGGACAGATCACCGGGGAGCTGTTTTTT.

This chain joins TRBV27 and TRBJ2-7; D possibly corresponds to TRBD2 (6 bases). The ends were cut back, 4 bases at V and 2 bases at J, with 9 bases in the middle. The CDR3 is 13 amino acids. From germline, CDR1 is MNHEY and CDR2 SMNVEV (reference sequence). The CDR3 is CASSSGGPYEQYF. The CDR3 DNA sequence: TGTGCCAGCAGTTCCGGGGGTCCCTACGAGCAGTACTTC.

The table lists this clone with a count of one. V usage is TRBV5-4 and J usage is TRBJ1-1; D is unclear. Germline CDR1 and CDR2: SGHNT and YYREEE (reference sequence). V lost 2 bases, J lost 1 base, and 9 bases lay in between. The CDR3 covers 14 residues. CDR3 sequence reads: CASSLRLGNTEAFF. The CDR3 region has the DNA TGTGCCAGCAGCTTAAGGCTAGGGAACACTGAAGCTTTCTTT.

This chain uses TRBV27 with TRBJ1-2, with a tentative D call TRBD1 (6 bases). The V end lost 2 bases, the J end lost 3 bases, and 10 bases lay between the germline ends. The CDR3 runs 14 residues. Germline CDR1 MNHEY, CDR2 SMNVEV (reference sequence). The CDR3 region has the DNA TGTGCCAGCAGTTTACTACAGGGCTACTATGGCTACACCTTC. Translating gives CASSLLQGYYGYTF.

The CDR3 DNA reads as TGTGCCAGCAGCCCAAGCAGGGCCCCGAAAGAGACCCAGTACTTC. Residues: CASSPSRAPKETQYF. V is TRBV14 and J is TRBJ2-5; perhaps TRBD1 as D (5 bases). Per the germline V gene, CDR1 is SGHDN and CDR2 is FVKESK. This CDR3 comprises 15 residues. Between the trimmed V and J ends, which lost 4 bases and 3 bases, there was a span of 15 bases. The full variable domain, its missing parts supplied by reference TRBV14 and TRBJ2-5, is EAGVTQFPSHSVIEKGQTVTLRCDPISGHDNLYWYRRVMGKEIKFLLHFVKESKQDESGMPNNRFLAERTGGTYSTLKVQPAELEDSGVYFCASSPSRAPKETQYFGPGTRLLVL.

The gene calls are TRBV6-5 and TRBJ1-2, with 12 bases fitting TRBD1. Trimming at V came to 6 bases and at J to 4 bases, leaving 6 bases not matched to a gene. The CDR3 is 15 amino acids. CDR1 and CDR2 (germline): MNHEY, SVGAGI. The CDR3 coding sequence is TGTGCCAGCAGCCCCGGGACAGGGGGCCGCTATGGCTACACCTTC. It is translated as CASSPGTGGRYGYTF.

The chain has TRBV21-1 and TRBJ1-6; TRBD1 reflects the table's D call only, with no check against the DNA. TRBV21-1 is a recognized pseudogene. The CDR3 is 20 residues long. In nucleotides, the CDR3 is TGTGCCAGCAGCAAAGGACAAGAACAGGGGGCTTCGTCCTATAATTCACCCCTCCACTTT. Translation: CASSKGQEQGASSYNSPLHF.

Here the CDR3 reads CASSTPNEGFHSYNEQFF. CDR3 DNA: TGTGCCAGCAGCACCCCGAATGAGGGATTCCATTCCTACAATGAGCAGTTCTTC. The chain carries TRBV11-2 and TRBJ2-1, with D possibly TRBD2 on 5 matching bases. The CDR3 has 18 residues. The germline V and J ends were trimmed by 5 bases and 1 base, with 21 bases remaining between them. Germline V gene sequence: CDR1 SGHAT, CDR2 FQNNGV. Based on the CDR3 plus reference TRBV11-2 and TRBJ2-1, the full variable domain is EAGVAQSPRYKIIEKRQSVAFWCNPISGHATLYWYQQILGQGPKLLIQFQNNGVVDDSQLPKDRFSAERLKGVDSTLKIQPAKLEDSAVYLCASSTPNEGFHSYNEQFFGPGTRLTVL.

The chain joins TRBV28 to TRBJ2-1; tentative D call: TRBD1 (5 bases). The CDR3 is 14 amino acids. With 9 bases removed from V and 0 bases from J, the gap between germline ends came to 12 bases. From germline, CDR1 is MDHEN and CDR2 SYDVKM. The CDR3, as DNA: TGTGCCAGTAGGGGCCGTCTCTCCTACAATGAGCAGTTCTTC. Residues: CASRGRLSYNEQFF.

The J gene is TRBJ1-2, the V gene TRBV12-5; 7 bases align to TRBD1. The V gene's germline CDR1 is LGHNT and CDR2 FRNRAP. This CDR3 spans 16 amino acids. V was clipped by 4 bases and J by 3 bases; unmatched bases: 11. DNA of the CDR3: TGTGCTAGTGGTTGGGACCACAGGGGATTACACTATGGCTACACCTTC. Translation gives CASGWDHRGLHYGYTF.

This sequence joins TRBV2 and TRBJ1-2; TRBD1 might be the D (5 bases). This CDR3 spans 15 amino acids. The germline V gene has CDR1 SNHLY and CDR2 FYNNEI. V was clipped by 1 base and J by 5 bases, with 14 bases between them. The CDR3 coding sequence is TGTGCCAGCAGTGAAGGGGCAGGGCTTACTTATGGCTACACCTTC. Its protein product is CASSEGAGLTYGYTF.

The rearrangement joins TRBV5-1 to TRBJ2-3, with 7 bases matching TRBD1. Germline CDR1 reads SGHRS; CDR2 reads YFSETQ. CDR3 size: 15 residues. Trimming cost V 0 bases and J 5 bases; bases outside gene matches: 6. DNA of the CDR3: TGCGCCAGCAGCTTGGGGGCCAGGGGGATAGATACGCAGTATTTT. The encoded protein is CASSLGARGIDTQYF.

The chain joins TRBV5-1 to TRBJ2-2; a weak D match, TRBD2 (7 bases). Germline CDR1 reads SGHRS; CDR2 reads YFSETQ. The CDR3 length is 16 residues. V was clipped by 3 bases and J by 2 bases, with 14 bases between them. CDR3: CASSSRAGANTGELFF. In nucleotides, the CDR3 is TGCGCCAGCAGCTCTCGGGCGGGGGCCAACACCGGGGAGCTGTTTTTT.

This clone occurred once. The rearrangement links TRBV14 to TRBJ1-2; 7 positions agree with TRBD1. This CDR3 has 12 residues. V gave up 4 bases and J gave up 8 bases; unmatched junction bases: 4. The V gene's germline CDR1 is SGHDN and CDR2 FVKESK. This chain's CDR3 is CASSPRQGGYTF. CDR3 bases: TGTGCCAGCAGCCCGAGACAGGGCGGCTACACCTTC.

The CDR3, as DNA: TGTGCCACGTCCCGCGGGACAGTTAATGAAAAACTGTTTTTT. Its protein is CATSRGTVNEKLFF. The chain joins TRBV6-5 to TRBJ1-4; 7 nucleotides line up with TRBD1. The germline V gene has CDR1 MNHEY and CDR2 SVGAGI. V dropped 10 bases and J dropped 4; count of bases not matched to a gene: 9. The CDR3 is 14 amino acids.

The gene calls are TRBV4-2 and TRBJ2-3, with D possibly TRBD1 on 6 matching bases. The CDR3 spans 16 residues. Germline loops: CDR1 LGHNA, CDR2 YNFKEQ. The ends were cut back, 1 base at V and 2 bases at J, with 13 bases in the middle. The CDR3 DNA sequence: TGTGCCAGCAGCCAAGGGCAGGGGCGAAACACAGATACGCAGTATTTT. This encodes CASSQGQGRNTDTQYF.

The V call is TRBV3-1 (or the pseudogene TRBV3-2), the J call TRBJ1-6; 7 bases are a match to TRBD1. J was trimmed by 6 bases and V by 6 bases; bases with no gene match: 11. The CDR3 consists of 16 residues. Germline V gives CDR1 LGHDT, CDR2 YNNKEL (reference sequence). CDR3 amino acids: CASRRETGASNSPLHF. Here the CDR3 DNA reads TGTGCCAGCAGACGAGAAACAGGGGCGTCTAATTCACCCCTCCACTTT.

This clone occurred once. This chain joins TRBV10-1 and TRBJ1-1; no clear D gene. Germline V lookup: CDR1 WNHNN, CDR2 SYGVQD (reference sequence). Trimming left V 2 bases short and J 2 bases short, with 6 bases between. The CDR3 length is 13 residues. This chain's CDR3 is CASSEGRNTEAFF. Written as DNA, the CDR3 is TGCGCCAGCAGTGAGGGCCGAAACACTGAAGCTTTCTTT.